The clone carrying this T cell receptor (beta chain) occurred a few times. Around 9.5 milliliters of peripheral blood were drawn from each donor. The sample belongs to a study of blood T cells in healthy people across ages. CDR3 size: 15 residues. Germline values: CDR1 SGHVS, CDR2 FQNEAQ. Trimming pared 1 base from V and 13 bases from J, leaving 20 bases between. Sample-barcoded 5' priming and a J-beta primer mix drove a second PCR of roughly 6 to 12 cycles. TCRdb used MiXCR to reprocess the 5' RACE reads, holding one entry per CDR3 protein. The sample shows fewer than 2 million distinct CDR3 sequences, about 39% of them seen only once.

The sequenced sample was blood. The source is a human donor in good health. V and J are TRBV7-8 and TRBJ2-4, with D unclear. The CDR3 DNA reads TGTGCCAGCAGCTTAGTGCAGCAGAGCTTGGTGAAGCAGTACTTC. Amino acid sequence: CASSLVQQSLVKQYF.